The 25 T cell receptor beta chains given below trace back to one sample, sequenced in a study of blood T cell repertoires in COVID-19. The assay was immunoSEQ multiplex PCR, and TCRdb's table has in-frame clones only and misses some. The repertoire holds around 450,000 clones, with around 90% as singletons. Source material: PBMCs or T cells enriched from blood (not recorded which). The receptors originated from a woman under 30 who had recovered from COVID-19.

The chain uses TRBV19 and TRBJ2-1; 12 nucleotides agree with TRBD2. The CDR3 contains 14 residues. V gave up 5 bases and J gave up 11 bases; unmatched junction bases: 7. The germline gives CDR1 LNHDA, CDR2 SQIVND (reference sequence). CDR3 in DNA: TGTGCCAGTAGTTTTGAGACTAGCGGGGGTAAGCAGTTCTTC. Translation gives CASSFETSGGKQFF.

This chain joins TRBV30 and TRBJ2-1; D gene ambiguous. V was shortened by 2 bases and J by 0 bases, with 8 bases between the two germline ends. The CDR3 contains 14 residues. The germline CDR1 and CDR2 sequences are GTSNPN and SVGIG (reference sequence). The CDR3 DNA is TGTGCCTGGAGTAGGCGGAGCTCCTACAATGAGCAGTTCTTC. Amino acid sequence: CAWSRRSSYNEQFF. Full variable domain (rest looked up from reference TRBV30 and TRBJ2-1): SQTIHQWPATLVQPVGSPLSLECTVEGTSNPNLYWYRQAAGRGLQLLFYSVGIGQISSEVPQNLSASRPQDRQFILSSKKLLLSDSGFYLCAWSRRSSYNEQFFGPGTRLTVL.

The rearrangement links TRBV28 to TRBJ2-1, with 9 bases fitting TRBD1. The ends lost 8 bases at V and 8 bases at J; junction bases unmatched: 16. The CDR3 runs to 16 residues. Germline CDR1 and CDR2: MDHEN and SYDVKM. Written as DNA, the CDR3 is TGTGCCAGCGTGACAGGGGGAATTCAGTCCGAGGATGAGCAGTTCTTC. Its translation: CASVTGGIQSEDEQFF. Looking up the rest from reference TRBV28 and TRBJ2-1 gives the full variable domain: DVKVTQSSRYLVKRTGEKVFLECVQDMDHENMFWYRQDPGLGLRLIYFSYDVKMKEKGDIPEGYSVSREKKERFSLILESASTNQTSMYLCASVTGGIQSEDEQFFGPGTRLTVL.

CDR3 protein: CASSYRTVCNQPQHF. CDR3 sequence (DNA): TGTGCCAGCAGCTACAGGACGGTTTGCAATCAGCCCCAGCATTTT. The chain has TRBV11-2 and TRBJ1-5, with a tentative D call TRBD1 (5 bases). Looked up from germline, CDR1 is SGHAT and CDR2 is FQNNGV. The CDR3 is 15 residues long. The V end lost 4 bases, the J end lost 2 bases, and 12 bases lay between the germline ends.

The chain joins TRBV5-1 to TRBJ1-6; 7 bases match TRBD1. The CDR3 extends over 15 amino acids. Germline CDR1 reads SGHRS; CDR2 reads YFSETQ. The J segment lost 10 bases and the V segment lost 0 bases, leaving 7 bases of the junction unmatched. The CDR3, as DNA: TGCGCCAGCAGCTTGGCCGGACAGGAAAGATCACCCCTCCACTTT. Encoded protein: CASSLAGQERSPLHF.

This sequence joins TRBV3-1 (or the pseudogene TRBV3-2) and TRBJ2-1; 7 positions agree with TRBD1. The junction had 1 base not matched to a gene; V was cut back by 1 base and J by 10 bases. The CDR3 sequence is 12 residues long. CDR1 is LGHDT, CDR2 YNNKEL, per germline (reference sequence). The CDR3 here is CASSQVRGEQFF. For the CDR3, the DNA is TGTGCCAGCAGCCAAGTCAGGGGGGAGCAGTTCTTC.

CDR3 bases: TGTGCCAGCAGTCGGACAGGGGGTGGAGAGACCCAGTACTTC. Encoded protein: CASSRTGGGETQYF. The chain is built from TRBV5-6 and TRBJ2-5; 10 nucleotides match TRBD1. This CDR3 has 14 amino acids. Germline CDR1 is SGHDT and CDR2 is YYEEEE. V lost 5 bases, J lost 4 bases, and 5 bases stayed unmatched.

This chain links TRBV2 with TRBJ2-7; D is perhaps TRBD2 (5 bases). The germline CDR1 and CDR2 sequences are SNHLY and FYNNEI. With 7 bases removed from V and 3 bases from J, the gap between germline ends came to 10 bases. This CDR3 comprises 12 residues. DNA for the CDR3: TGTGCCAGCAAAACGGGGTACTACGAGCAGTACTTC. Translated: CASKTGYYEQYF.

This chain uses TRBV6-5 with TRBJ2-1, with 11 bases that match TRBD2. V was clipped by 8 bases and J by 2 bases; unmatched bases: 2. CDR1 is MNHEY, CDR2 SVGAGI, per germline. CDR3 length: 14 residues. The CDR3 protein is CASLSGGAYNEQFF. CDR3 DNA: TGTGCCAGCCTTAGCGGGGGGGCCTACAATGAGCAGTTCTTC.

This chain connects TRBV28 to TRBJ2-5, with D maybe TRBD1 (5 bases). Germline CDR1 MDHEN, CDR2 SYDVKM. This CDR3 spans 15 amino acids. V was trimmed by 3 bases and J by 0 bases, leaving 11 bases between them. The CDR3 sequence is CASSLSEQDQETQYF. The CDR3 region has the DNA TGTGCCAGCAGTTTGTCGGAACAGGACCAAGAGACCCAGTACTTC.

The table lists this clone with a few counts. The chain joins TRBV7-3 to TRBJ1-1; TRBD1 matches 7 bases. This CDR3 spans 14 amino acids. Germline lookup yields CDR1 SGHTA and CDR2 FQGTGA. The junction had 6 bases not matched to a gene; V was cut back by 5 bases and J by 3 bases. CDR3 nucleotides: TGTGCCAGCAGCCTGACAGGGTACGACACTGAAGCTTTCTTT. It encodes CASSLTGYDTEAFF.

This clone was observed once. This chain joins TRBV5-1 and TRBJ1-1; D not resolved. The CDR3 spans 14 residues. Per germline, CDR1 SGHRS and CDR2 YFSETQ. V was cut by 6 bases and J by 0 bases, with 12 bases left in between. The CDR3: CASKPLNMNTEAFF. The CDR3, as DNA: TGCGCCAGCAAACCCTTAAACATGAACACTGAAGCTTTCTTT.

This chain joins TRBV12-3 or TRBV12-4 and TRBJ1-1; D gene uncertain. The germline V and J ends were trimmed by 3 bases and 7 bases, with 12 bases remaining between them. The CDR3 covers 13 residues. The CDR3 protein is CASSFRGNGEAFF. The CDR3 DNA reads as TGTGCCAGCAGTTTTAGAGGAAACGGTGAAGCTTTCTTT.

The gene calls are TRBV28 and TRBJ1-5, with D maybe TRBD1 (5 bases). The CDR3 runs to 14 residues. The germline V gene encodes CDR1 MDHEN and CDR2 SYDVKM. V lost 3 bases and J lost 4, with 10 bases in between. The CDR3 DNA reads as TGTGCCAGCAGTTTGCAGGGTGGGAATCAGCCCCAGCATTTT. Amino acids: CASSLQGGNQPQHF.

CDR3 DNA: TGTGCCAGCAGCGGCCGGGGGGTCTCTTTTGACGAGCAGTACTTC. Its protein is CASSGRGVSFDEQYF. The chain is built from TRBV2 and TRBJ2-7; 7 nucleotides match TRBD2. The CDR3 has 15 residues. Trimming at V came to 6 bases and at J to 5 bases, leaving 13 bases not matched to a gene. The germline V gene has CDR1 SNHLY and CDR2 FYNNEI.

The rearrangement joins TRBV3-1 (or the pseudogene TRBV3-2) to TRBJ1-3, with D uncertain. Trimming took 4 bases from V and 0 from J, leaving 19 bases between them. In germline, CDR1 is LGHDT, CDR2 YNNKEL (reference sequence). The CDR3 covers 18 residues. CDR3 in amino acids: CASSPSGFSSSSGNTIYF. CDR3 DNA sequence: TGTGCCAGCAGCCCTTCCGGGTTTAGCTCCAGCTCTGGAAACACCATATATTTT.

J is TRBJ1-6 and V is TRBV30; no clear D. Per the germline V gene, CDR1 is GTSNPN and CDR2 is SVGIG (reference sequence). Between the trimmed V and J ends, which lost 2 bases and 7 bases, there was a span of 12 bases. The CDR3 contains 14 residues. DNA for the CDR3: TGTGCCTGGAGTCCGGGAATTATGAATTCACCCCTCCACTTT. This sequence encodes CAWSPGIMNSPLHF.

V gene TRBV27 combines with J gene TRBJ2-1, with 7 bases matching TRBD2. The CDR3 extends over 14 amino acids. Germline V gene data show CDR1 as MNHEY and CDR2 as SMNVEV (reference sequence). With 7 bases clipped from V and 4 bases from J, the junction kept 7 bases outside the gene matches. In DNA, the CDR3 is TGTGCCAGCAATACACGGGGGGTTTACAATGAGCAGTTCTTC. This encodes CASNTRGVYNEQFF.

The gene calls are TRBV14 and TRBJ1-3; weak D call: TRBD1 (5 bases). This CDR3 is built from 15 residues. The germline V gene encodes CDR1 SGHDN and CDR2 FVKESK. V lost 3 bases, J lost 4 bases, and 13 bases lay in between. Here the CDR3 reads CASSQGGARGNTIYF. In DNA, the CDR3 is TGTGCCAGCAGCCAGGGCGGGGCGCGCGGAAACACCATATATTTT. Full variable domain (outside the CDR3, taken from reference TRBV14 and TRBJ1-3): EAGVTQFPSHSVIEKGQTVTLRCDPISGHDNLYWYRRVMGKEIKFLLHFVKESKQDESGMPNNRFLAERTGGTYSTLKVQPAELEDSGVYFCASSQGGARGNTIYFGEGSWLTVV.

The chain uses TRBV10-2 and TRBJ2-5; perhaps TRBD1 as D (5 bases). V gave up 8 bases and J gave up 2 bases, with 15 bases separating them. The CDR3 covers 14 residues. Per the germline V gene, CDR1 is WSHSY and CDR2 is SAAADI. This chain's CDR3 is CASQTRQFQETQYF. The CDR3 nucleotides read TGCGCCAGCCAGACCAGACAGTTTCAAGAGACCCAGTACTTC.

For the CDR3, the DNA is TGTGCCAGTAGTACCAGACAGGGGGCGCGAACTGAAGCTTTCTTT. Translation gives CASSTRQGARTEAFF. The V gene is TRBV19, the J gene TRBJ1-1, with 10 bases aligning to TRBD1. The germline V gene has CDR1 LNHDA and CDR2 SQIVND (reference sequence). V gave up 4 bases and J gave up 5 bases; unmatched junction bases: 7. CDR3 length: 15 residues.

V gene TRBV7-9 combines with J gene TRBJ1-4; D not resolved. The CDR3 is 13 amino acids. V gave up 3 bases and J gave up 7 bases, with 9 bases separating them. Per the germline V gene, CDR1 is SEHNR and CDR2 is FQNEAQ (reference sequence). Written as DNA, the CDR3 is TGTGCCAGCAGCTTCCGGTCGGGTGAAAAACTGTTTTTT. It yields the protein CASSFRSGEKLFF.

The chain recombines TRBV30 with TRBJ1-1; D is possibly TRBD1 (5 bases). CDR1 is GTSNPN and CDR2 is SVGIG in the germline V gene (reference sequence). Between the trimmed V and J ends, which lost 1 base and 10 bases, there was a span of 19 bases. The CDR3 extends over 14 amino acids. The CDR3 loop is CAWSAGAGGYVAFF. The CDR3, as DNA: TGTGCCTGGAGTGCCGGAGCGGGGGGGTATGTAGCTTTCTTT. Drawing the rest from reference TRBV30 and TRBJ1-1, the complete variable domain is SQTIHQWPATLVQPVGSPLSLECTVEGTSNPNLYWYRQAAGRGLQLLFYSVGIGQISSEVPQNLSASRPQDRQFILSSKKLLLSDSGFYLCAWSAGAGGYVAFFGQGTRLTVV.

This chain uses TRBV5-4 with TRBJ1-2; 12 bases agree with TRBD1. This CDR3 is 16 amino acids long. After removal of 5 bases from V and 0 bases from J, the junction contained 5 bases not matched to a gene. Germline V gene lookup returns CDR1 SGHNT and CDR2 YYREEE (reference sequence). The CDR3 loop reads CASRSGTGGANYGYTF. DNA for the CDR3: TGTGCCAGCAGATCCGGGACAGGGGGCGCTAACTATGGCTACACCTTC.

The J gene is TRBJ2-7, the V gene TRBV4-1, with 11 nucleotides matching TRBD2. CDR3 length: 17 residues. Germline V gives CDR1 MGHRA, CDR2 YSYEKL. Germline trimming cut 2 bases from V and 4 bases from J; bases unmatched to any gene: 10. The CDR3 sequence is CASSQRISGGAQYEQYF. CDR3 bases: TGCGCCAGCAGCCAAAGGATTAGCGGGGGGGCCCAATACGAGCAGTACTTC.